This T cell receptor beta chain emerged from a study of cytomegalovirus exposure and HLA in healthy donors. Study results and caveats: Most TCRs appeared rarely, but some public TCRs recurred in many donors. As a later analysis showed, a missense DCLRE1C variant was linked to trimming of TCR beta V- and J-genes.

Germline V gene data show CDR1 as KGHSY and CDR2 as FQNENV. The CDR3 consists of 16 residues. Deletions cut 1 base from V and 2 bases from J, with 14 bases between. This PCR relied on a set of 60 Vbeta primers and 13 Jbeta primers. The assay was immunoSEQ multiplex PCR, and TCRdb's table has in-frame clones only and misses some. The sample lists about 77,000 clones; over 60% were seen once. A note on this clone: Its antigen is currently unknown.

This rearrangement joins TRBV16 to TRBJ1-2, with D possibly matching TRBD1 (6 bases). This receptor was obtained from a man aged 35 to 55 in good health and CMV-seronegative. Sequencing was performed on PBMCs. The CDR3 DNA reads TGTGCCAGCAGCCAATTCCCGGCACAGGGAAACTATGGCTACACCTTC. The encoded protein is CASSQFPAQGNYGYTF.